This TCR beta chain stems from a study of Ad26.COV2.S vaccination and SARS-CoV-2 variants. At the level of the study: The trial was COV1001 and the donor's arm was Ad26.COV2.S. The study gave Ad26.COV2.S intramuscularly, once or twice 56 days apart. Study-level points and caveats: Vaccine and placebo recipients had comparable breadth of non-spike TCRs.

Germline loops: CDR1 MNHNY, CDR2 SVGAGI (reference sequence). The CDR3 has 14 amino acids. V gave up 4 bases and J gave up 8 bases; unmatched junction bases: 5. This sample's treatment: some 20 received Ad26.COV2.S at low or high dose, single or two shots; roughly five received placebo; per-sample allocation not given. At day 63 after the first vaccine or placebo injection, samples were drawn. Participants' vaccine, an Ad26 vector, delivered Wuhan-strain SARS-CoV-2 spike. With respect to this clone: Its antigen is not known.

Profiled with immunoSEQ multiplex PCR; TCRdb holds only in-frame clones, not every one. The repertoire holds some 350,000 clones, with roughly 90% as singletons. Source: peripheral blood, taken in a trial of Ad26.COV2.S vaccine versus placebo. The V gene is TRBV6-6, the J gene TRBJ2-1; 10 bases map to TRBD1. This TCR derives from a person between 18 and 59 years old who received the Ad26.COV2.S COVID-19 vaccine or a placebo. The CDR3 bases are TGTGCCAGCAGTTCCCTCGGGACAGGGGATGAGCAGTTCTTC. Translated: CASSSLGTGDEQFF.